A selection of T cell receptor beta chains follows, all from one sample in a study of T cells in Graves' hyperthyroidism and ophthalmopathy. From the multiplex PCR reads, TCRdb called clonotypes with MiXCR, one entry per CDR3 protein. The sample lists about 560,000 distinct CDR3 sequences; 15% to 20% were seen once. Source material: blood. Receptor source: a woman younger than 35 with Graves' hyperthyroidism. Both conserved end residues are part of each CDR3. The D gene is left open where the match is weak. Clone size appears in some rows only: once, few, many, or a class for an expanded clone.

clone_size	v_call	d_call	j_call	cdr3_nt	cdr3_aa
few	TRBV27	NA	TRBJ1-3	TGTGCCAGCAGTTGGACCCCGGGGCTCTCTGGAAACACCATATATTTT	CASSWTPGLSGNTIYF
few	TRBV7-8	TRBD1	TRBJ2-1	TGTGCCAGCAGCTCCGGGACAGGAGGGCAGTTCTTC	CASSSGTGGQFF
many	TRBV28	NA	TRBJ2-3	TGTGCCAGCACCCGCCGGGGGACCCGCGGGGATACGCAGTATTTT	CASTRRGTRGDTQYF
NA	TRBV12-3/TRBV12-4	TRBD2	TRBJ2-1	TGTGCCAGCAGTTTAGTAGCGGGAGTGGAGAATGAGCAGTTCTTC	CASSLVAGVENEQFF
NA	TRBV12-3/TRBV12-4	TRBD1	TRBJ1-6	TGTGCCAGCAGCCTCGGACAGGGCCCTGATTCACCCCTCCACTTT	CASSLGQGPDSPLHF
many	TRBV12-3/TRBV12-4	NA	TRBJ2-5	TGTGCCAGCAGCCTCGGACAGCCAATAAAGACCCAGTACTTC	CASSLGQPIKTQYF
NA	TRBV27	NA	TRBJ1-5	TGTGCCAGCAGCTACTCGACAGCACTCAATCAGCCCCAGCATTTT	CASSYSTALNQPQHF
many	TRBV30	TRBD2	TRBJ2-1	TGTGCCTGGAGTGTAAGACTAGCGGGCTACAATGAGCAGTTCTTC	CAWSVRLAGYNEQFF
many	TRBV5-1	NA	TRBJ1-4	TGCGCCAGCAGCTTGGAACAGAGTAATGAAAAACTGTTTTTT	CASSLEQSNEKLFF
NA	TRBV20-1	TRBD2	TRBJ2-7	TGCAGTGCTAGACCTTCTTGGGACTCTTATAGCGGGAAGGGGGACGAGCAGTACTTC	CSARPSWDSYSGKGDEQYF
NA	TRBV24-1	TRBD1	TRBJ1-1	TGTGCCACCAGTGATTTGCGAAAGGGGGCGAGCACTGAAGCTTTCTTT	CATSDLRKGASTEAFF
many	TRBV2	NA	TRBJ1-5	TGTGCCAGCAGTAGGGACCGCGTAAACCACTTTAGCAATCAGCCCCAGCATTTT	CASSRDRVNHFSNQPQHF
NA	TRBV30	NA	TRBJ1-5	TGTGCCTGGAAAAAACAGGGAGTCAATCAGCCCCAGCATTTT	CAWKKQGVNQPQHF
NA	TRBV6-1	NA	TRBJ2-1	TGTGCCAGCAGGGACACTCCGAGGGTTGATGAGCAGTTCTTC	CASRDTPRVDEQFF
many	TRBV6-1	NA	TRBJ2-1	TGTGCCGTGGGTGAGGGCTACAATGAGCAGTTCTTC	CAVGEGYNEQFF
NA	TRBV28	NA	TRBJ1-1	TGTGCCAGCAGTCCACCGGCCACTGAAGCTTTCTTT	CASSPPATEAFF
few	TRBV3-1	NA	TRBJ2-3	TGTGCCAGCAGGAGGCCTGACACAGATACGCAGTATTTT	CASRRPDTDTQYF
few	TRBV5-1	NA	TRBJ1-2	TGCGCCAGCAGCTTGAGAATCCCGAATAGGAACTATGGCTACACCTTC	CASSLRIPNRNYGYTF
NA	TRBV7-2	TRBD1	TRBJ1-4	TGTGCCAGCAGCTCCGACGGAGGGGGCGCCTTACTGTTTTTT	CASSSDGGGALLFF
many	TRBV3-1	TRBD2	TRBJ2-1	TGTGCCAGCGGACTAGCGGGAGTCAATGAGCAGTTCTTC	CASGLAGVNEQFF
few	TRBV19	NA	TRBJ2-3	TGTGCCAGTAGTATAGGGGTCACAGATACGCAGTATTTT	CASSIGVTDTQYF
NA	TRBV11-3	NA	TRBJ2-5	TGTGCCAGCAGCCGGGGGACGGTGGGAGAGACCCAGTACTTC	CASSRGTVGETQYF
many	TRBV7-2	NA	TRBJ2-1	TGTGCCAGCACCCTACAGGCTAGCTCCTACAATGAGCAGTTCTTC	CASTLQASSYNEQFF
many	TRBV20-1	TRBD1	TRBJ1-2	TGCAGTGCCTCGACGACAGGGTCGGGGTATGGCTACACCTTC	CSASTTGSGYGYTF
many	TRBV2	TRBD1	TRBJ1-5	TGTGCCAGCGGAAACATCCAGGGGGCCGGGGGTCAGCCCCAGCATTTT	CASGNIQGAGGQPQHF
NA	TRBV7-6	NA	TRBJ2-7	TGTGCCAGCAGCTTAAAGCCCGCCGGGGAAGCGCCGACCTCGAACGAGCAGTACTTC	CASSLKPAGEAPTSNEQYF
NA	TRBV19	NA	TRBJ2-1	TGTGCCAGTAGTATAGTTGGGGGAAGAGAGCAGTTCTTC	CASSIVGGREQFF
NA	TRBV3-1	TRBD2	TRBJ2-7	TGTGCCAGCAGCCGCTATATCCGGCCTAGCGGGACCCGGAACGAGCAGTACTTC	CASSRYIRPSGTRNEQYF
many	TRBV2	NA	TRBJ2-5	TGTGCCAGCAGTGACCGGGCCTCGGAGGCGACCCAGTACTTC	CASSDRASEATQYF
few	TRBV5-6	NA	TRBJ1-1	TGTGCCAGCAGCTTGGACAGGAAGAACACTGAAGCTTTCTTT	CASSLDRKNTEAFF
many	TRBV5-5	NA	TRBJ1-5	TGTGCCAGCAGCTTGGTGTCGGATAGCAATCAGCCCCAGCATTTT	CASSLVSDSNQPQHF